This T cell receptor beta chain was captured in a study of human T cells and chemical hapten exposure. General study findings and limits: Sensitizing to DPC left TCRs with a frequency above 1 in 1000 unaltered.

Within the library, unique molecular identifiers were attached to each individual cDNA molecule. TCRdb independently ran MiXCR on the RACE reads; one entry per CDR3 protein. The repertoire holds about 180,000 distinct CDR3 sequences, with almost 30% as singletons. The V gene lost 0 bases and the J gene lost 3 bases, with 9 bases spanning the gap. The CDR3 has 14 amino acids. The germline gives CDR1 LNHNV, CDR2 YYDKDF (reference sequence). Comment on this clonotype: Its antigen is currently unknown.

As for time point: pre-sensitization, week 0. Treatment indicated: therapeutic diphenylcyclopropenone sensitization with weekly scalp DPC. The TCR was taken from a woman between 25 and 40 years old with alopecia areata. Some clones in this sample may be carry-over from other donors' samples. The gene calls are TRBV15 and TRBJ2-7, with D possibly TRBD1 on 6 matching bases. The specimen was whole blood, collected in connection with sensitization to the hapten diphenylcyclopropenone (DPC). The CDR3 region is CATSRDTDSYEQYF. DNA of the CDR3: TGTGCCACCAGCAGAGATACGGACAGCTACGAGCAGTACTTC.